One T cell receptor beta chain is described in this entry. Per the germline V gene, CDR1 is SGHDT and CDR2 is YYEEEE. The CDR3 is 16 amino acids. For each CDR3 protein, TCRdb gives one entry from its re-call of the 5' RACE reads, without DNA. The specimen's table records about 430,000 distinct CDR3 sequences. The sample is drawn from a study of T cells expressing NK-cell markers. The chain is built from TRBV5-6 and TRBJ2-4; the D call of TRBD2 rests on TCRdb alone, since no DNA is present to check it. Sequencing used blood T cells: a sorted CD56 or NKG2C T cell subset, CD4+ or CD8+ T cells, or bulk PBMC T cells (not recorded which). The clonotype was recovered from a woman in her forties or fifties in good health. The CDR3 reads CASSLVSAGGKNIQYF. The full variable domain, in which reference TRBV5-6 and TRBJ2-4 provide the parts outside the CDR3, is DAGVTQSPTHLIKTRGQQVTLRCSPKSGHDTVSWYQQALGQGPQFIFQYYEEEERQRGNFPDRFSGHQFPNYSSELNVNALLLGDSALYLCASSLVSAGGKNIQYFGAGTRLSVL.